Described below is a single T cell receptor (beta chain) sequence and its context. Its antigen is unknown. No per-base quality is available; no much larger clone lies one base away. These data originate in a study of a mutant IDH1 vaccine in newly diagnosed glioma (dated by TCRdb to about 2021). For context, the study as a whole: Eight vaccinations were administered to patients in weeks 1, 3, 5, 7, 11, 15, 19 and 23, corresponding to visits V03 through V10. Vaccination started 4-6 weeks after radiotherapy alone, or was given together with temozolomide cycles in the groups whose treatment included chemotherapy. Of the roughly 33 treated patients, around 60% were male and around 40% were female, and a mean age of 40.4 years was recorded. Before enrollment, patients had received standard therapy of radiotherapy alone, temozolomide alone, or radiochemotherapy with temozolomide; most received the combination. Peripheral blood was drawn at six visits: V03 (baseline), V05, V07, V10, V12 and V13. Longitudinal TCRB deep sequencing was performed for roughly 24 treated patients wherever samples were available for exploratory analyses.

The full study reports these points: It was noted by the authors that analyses of patient blood samples could not be reproduced owing to sample limitations. Across multiple MHC alleles, vaccine-induced immune responses were seen in around 94% of patients. Availability determined which PBMC samples were chosen for TCRB deep sequencing. Pseudoprogression appeared unrelated to alterations in the top peripheral T cell clonotypes detected by TCRB sequencing.

What the time point label conveys for this sample: week 5, during vaccination. Each vaccine dose was 300 ug of a 20-mer mutant IDH1 peptide in Montanide, given subcutaneously with topical imiquimod. The donors had newly diagnosed IDH1-mutant astrocytomas of WHO grade 3 or 4 that showed loss of nuclear ATRX. The samples were drawn from NOA16, a multicentre, single-arm, open-label phase I trial in Germany that tested a mutant IDH1 peptide vaccine in humans for the first time. Genomic DNA for TCRB sequencing was isolated from EDTA blood with the DNeasy Blood and Tissue Kit. The CDR1 and CDR2 encoded by the germline V gene (reference sequence) are SEHNR and FQNEAQ. Reading from cysteine to phenylalanine, the CDR3 counts 15 amino acids. Solely the CDR3 DNA is kept, with 45 bases framed from the first base. Germline trimming: 1 base from V, 6 bases from J; junction bases outside gene matches: 3. Receptor amplification or capture employed the immunoSEQ multiplex PCR assay. Rearranged TCR beta chain sequences were amplified using the hsTCRB Kit according to the manufacturer's protocol. An Illumina MiSeq was used to sequence the TCRB libraries. The study's processing was this. The kit vendor's proprietary platform handled demultiplexing, trimming and gene mapping. In TCRdb, the immuneACCESS table is reduced to in-frame sequences with V and J assigned. These tables do not hold every clone; where another copy was compared, an unresolved V gene accounts for under half, and the others remain unexplained. D and trimming come from the DNA, and the V and J calls and clone size come from that table. The sample records fewer than 65,000 clones, 75% to 85% of which are singletons. The ten most abundant clones make up about 3.2% of the sample.

The chain joins TRBV7-9 to TRBJ2-1; 10 middle bases align to TRBD2. This material consisted of PBMCs, taken from a glioma patient whose treatment included an IDH1 peptide vaccine. The sequence derives from a man aged 25-40 years with glioma. CDR3 reads: CASSLGASGGNEQFF. The DNA reads TGTGCCAGCAGCTTAGGGGCTAGCGGGGGCAATGAGCAGTTCTTC.